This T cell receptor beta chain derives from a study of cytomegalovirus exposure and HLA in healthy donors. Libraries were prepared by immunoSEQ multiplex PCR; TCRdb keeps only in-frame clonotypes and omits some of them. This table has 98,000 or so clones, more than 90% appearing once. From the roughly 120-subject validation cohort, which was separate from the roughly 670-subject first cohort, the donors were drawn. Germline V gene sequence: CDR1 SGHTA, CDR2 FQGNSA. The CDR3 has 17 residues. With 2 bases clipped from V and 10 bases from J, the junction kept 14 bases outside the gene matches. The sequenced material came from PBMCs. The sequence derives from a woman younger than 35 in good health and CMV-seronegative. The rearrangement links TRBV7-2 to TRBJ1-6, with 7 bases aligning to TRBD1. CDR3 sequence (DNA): TGTGCCAGCAGCTTAATGGCCCGACAGGGAACAGGCTCACCCCTCCACTTT. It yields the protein CASSLMARQGTGSPLHF.